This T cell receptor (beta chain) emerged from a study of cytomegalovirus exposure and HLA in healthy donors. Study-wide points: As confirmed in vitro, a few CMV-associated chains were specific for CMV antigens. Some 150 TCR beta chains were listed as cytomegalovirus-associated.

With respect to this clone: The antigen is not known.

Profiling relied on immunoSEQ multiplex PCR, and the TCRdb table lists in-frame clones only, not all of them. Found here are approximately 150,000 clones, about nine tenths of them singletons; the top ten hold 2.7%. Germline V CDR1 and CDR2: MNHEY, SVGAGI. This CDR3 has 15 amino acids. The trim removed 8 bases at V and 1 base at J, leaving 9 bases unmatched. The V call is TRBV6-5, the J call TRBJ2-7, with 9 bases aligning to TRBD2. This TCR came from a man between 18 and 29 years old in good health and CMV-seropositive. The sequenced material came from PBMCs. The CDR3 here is CASHPRAGGSYEQYF. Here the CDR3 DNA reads TGTGCCAGCCACCCCCGAGCGGGAGGTTCCTACGAGCAGTACTTC.